These 18 T cell receptor beta chains share one sample of origin, sequenced in a study of blood T cells in healthy people across ages. Through a sample-barcoded 5' primer and a J-beta primer mix, a second PCR was run for 7 to 11 cycles. TCRdb re-analysed the 5' RACE reads in MiXCR, keeping a single row per CDR3 protein. The table has more than 500,000 distinct CDR3 sequences, 27% seen once. Sequencing was performed on blood. These receptors were obtained from a woman aged 65 to 85 in good health.

This clonotype was found a few times. Here the CDR3 reads CASSPRTSRNEQFF. DNA of the CDR3: TGTGCCAGCAGCCCCCGGACTAGCCGCAATGAGCAGTTCTTC. The rearrangement links TRBV6-2 or TRBV6-3 to TRBJ2-1; 8 nucleotides agree with TRBD2. V shed 6 bases, J shed 6 bases, and the junction held 7 bases outside the gene matches. This CDR3 region has 14 residues. Per the germline V gene, CDR1 is MNHEY and CDR2 is SVGEGT.

The J gene is TRBJ2-2, the V gene TRBV18, with D unresolved. Germline lookup yields CDR1 KGHSH and CDR2 LQKENI. The V and J ends lost 2 bases and 0 bases respectively, with 4 bases between them. CDR3 length equals 14 residues. The CDR3: CASSPRTNTGELFF. The CDR3 nucleotides are TGTGCCAGCTCACCAAGGACGAACACCGGGGAGCTGTTTTTT.

The rearrangement uses TRBV6-5 and TRBJ1-5; D is undetermined. Germline V gene lookup returns CDR1 MNHEY and CDR2 SVGAGI. Trimming removed 8 bases at V and 1 base at J, with 15 bases between. CDR3 length: 15 amino acids. The CDR3 protein is CASSTRPGSNQPQHF. As DNA, the CDR3 is TGTGCCAGCTCCACCCGTCCTGGGAGCAATCAGCCCCAGCATTTT.

This clonotype has a count of ten or more. J is TRBJ2-5 and V is TRBV18; TRBD2 matches 13 bases. The ends lost 6 bases at V and 2 bases at J; junction bases unmatched: 3. The germline CDR1 and CDR2 sequences are KGHSH and LQKENI. The CDR3 covers 15 residues. The CDR3 spells CASSRTSGGQETQYF. The CDR3 bases are TGTGCCAGCTCCAGGACTAGCGGGGGACAAGAGACCCAGTACTTC.

This clonotype was detected many times. CDR3 sequence: CSAADRGDEQFF. As DNA, the CDR3 is TGCAGTGCCGCGGACAGGGGTGATGAGCAGTTCTTC. The chain combines TRBV20-1 with TRBJ2-1; 9 bases map to TRBD1. With V trimmed by 6 bases and J by 8 bases, 5 bases remained unmatched. This CDR3 comprises 12 residues. Germline V gene sequence: CDR1 DFQATT, CDR2 SNEGSKA (reference sequence).

The chain combines TRBV20-1 with TRBJ1-6; 7 nucleotides match TRBD1. Germline CDR1 is DFQATT and CDR2 is SNEGSKA (reference sequence). The CDR3 loop spans 15 amino acids. With V trimmed by 4 bases and J by 7 bases, 10 bases remained unmatched. The CDR3 sequence is CSANYRGVRNSPLHF. The CDR3 region has the DNA TGCAGTGCTAACTACAGGGGCGTACGGAATTCACCCCTCCACTTT.

This clonotype was seen just once. This chain links TRBV20-1 with TRBJ2-3; 9 bases agree with TRBD1. Germline CDR1 and CDR2: DFQATT and SNEGSKA (reference sequence). V was pared by 3 bases and J by 0 bases, with 7 bases of the junction left unmatched. The CDR3 length is 16 residues. CDR3 in DNA: TGCAGTGCTAGCGCCCCGGGACAGGGTAGCACAGATACGCAGTATTTT. Protein sequence: CSASAPGQGSTDTQYF.

The chain is built from TRBV7-2 and TRBJ1-2; TRBD1 might be the D (5 bases). The V gene lost 5 bases and the J gene lost 6 bases, with 16 bases spanning the gap. The CDR3 consists of 14 residues. Germline V gene sequence: CDR1 SGHTA, CDR2 FQGNSA. The CDR3 sequence is CASSVALQGNGYTF. Written as DNA, the CDR3 is TGTGCCAGCAGCGTCGCTCTCCAGGGAAATGGCTACACCTTC.

This chain joins TRBV6-1 and TRBJ2-4, with a tentative D call TRBD2 (6 bases). This CDR3 comprises 14 residues. V lost 2 bases to trimming and J lost 3 bases, with 8 bases between them. Germline loops: CDR1 MNHNS, CDR2 SASEGT. This CDR3 reads CASSEPGLKNIQYF. The CDR3 DNA is TGTGCCAGCAGTGAACCGGGACTCAAAAACATTCAGTACTTC.

The chain combines TRBV20-1 with TRBJ2-2, with D hard to call. V was cut by 0 bases and J by 6 bases, with 11 bases left in between. This CDR3 spans 14 amino acids. Germline V gives CDR1 DFQATT, CDR2 SNEGSKA (reference sequence). The CDR3 DNA follows: TGCAGTGCTAGAGATGTGTCACTTCCCGGGGAGCTGTTTTTT. As protein: CSARDVSLPGELFF.

J is TRBJ1-2 and V is TRBV4-3, with a weak D call TRBD1 (6 bases). CDR1 is LGHNA and CDR2 is YSLEER in the germline V gene. The V gene lost 4 bases and the J gene lost 0 bases, with 12 bases spanning the gap. This CDR3 has 15 amino acids. The CDR3 loop is CASSLEQGANYGYTF. DNA for the CDR3: TGCGCCAGCAGCCTCGAACAGGGAGCTAACTATGGCTACACCTTC.

The J gene is TRBJ2-5, the V gene TRBV11-3, with 8 positions matching TRBD1. This CDR3 is built from 13 residues. In germline, CDR1 is SGHNT, CDR2 YENEEA. V lost 6 bases, J lost 9 bases, and 9 bases stayed unmatched. CDR3 region: CASRSGQGLPQYF. CDR3 sequence (DNA): TGTGCCAGCAGATCCGGACAGGGACTGCCCCAGTACTTC.

The chain employs TRBV7-3 and TRBJ1-2, with TRBD1 identical over 7 bases. Germline V gene lookup returns CDR1 SGHTA and CDR2 FQGTGA. The CDR3 is 15 residues long. The ends lost 5 bases at V and 8 bases at J; junction bases unmatched: 14. CDR3 protein: CASSIDQTGKGGYTF. In DNA form, the CDR3 reads TGTGCCAGCAGCATAGACCAGACAGGGAAAGGAGGCTACACCTTC.

This chain joins TRBV7-9 and TRBJ1-4; 7 positions match TRBD1. The CDR3 totals 14 residues. V lost 6 bases and J lost 7; bases outside the gene matches: 8. The germline CDR1 and CDR2 sequences are SEHNR and FQNEAQ (reference sequence). CDR3 in amino acids: CASSGDRVSEKLFF. The CDR3 DNA sequence: TGTGCCAGCAGTGGAGACAGGGTTTCTGAAAAACTGTTTTTT.

V gene TRBV7-3 combines with J gene TRBJ1-2, with 7 bases identical to TRBD1. The CDR3 contains 12 residues. CDR1 and CDR2 from the germline V gene are SGHTA and FQGTGA. V was clipped by 3 bases and J by 13 bases; unmatched bases: 8. The CDR3 coding sequence is TGTGCCAGCAGCTTTGACAGGGACTTAATCACCTTC. Amino acid sequence: CASSFDRDLITF.

CDR3 DNA sequence: TGTGCCAGCAGCTTAGCCCCCCACACCCAAGAGACCCAGTACTTC. Encoded protein: CASSLAPHTQETQYF. The V gene is TRBV7-2, the J gene TRBJ2-5; D remains unclear. The CDR3 has 15 amino acids. Trimming took 0 bases from V and 1 from J, leaving 9 bases between them. Germline V lookup: CDR1 SGHTA, CDR2 FQGNSA.

The genes are TRBV14 and TRBJ2-1; no firm D call. Germline assignment: CDR1 SGHDN and CDR2 FVKESK. Trimming removed 4 bases from V and 10 bases from J, with 17 bases in between. This CDR3 has 14 amino acids. CDR3 DNA: TGTGCCAGCAGCCGGTCCCCCGGCTCTCAAGAGCAGTTCTTC. It encodes CASSRSPGSQEQFF.

This clonotype was seen a few times. CDR3 loop: CSARKQGVNTGELFF. For the CDR3, the DNA is TGCAGTGCTAGAAAACAGGGGGTGAACACCGGGGAGCTGTTTTTT. V usage is TRBV20-1 and J usage is TRBJ2-2; TRBD1 matches 8 bases. V was clipped by 2 bases and J by 1 base; unmatched bases: 3. Germline assignment: CDR1 DFQATT and CDR2 SNEGSKA (reference sequence). CDR3 length: 15 amino acids.